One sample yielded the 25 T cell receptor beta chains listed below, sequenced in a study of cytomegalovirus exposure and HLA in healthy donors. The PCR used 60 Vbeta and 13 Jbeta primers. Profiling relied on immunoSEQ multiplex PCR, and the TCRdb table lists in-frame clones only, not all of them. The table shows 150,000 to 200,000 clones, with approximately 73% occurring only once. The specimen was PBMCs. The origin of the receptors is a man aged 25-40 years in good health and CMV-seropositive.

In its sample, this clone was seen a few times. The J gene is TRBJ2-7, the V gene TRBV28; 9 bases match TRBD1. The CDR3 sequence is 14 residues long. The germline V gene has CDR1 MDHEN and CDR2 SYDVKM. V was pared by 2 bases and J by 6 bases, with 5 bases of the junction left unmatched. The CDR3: CASSLGGQGGEQYF. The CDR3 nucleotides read TGTGCCAGCAGTTTAGGGGGACAGGGAGGCGAGCAGTACTTC.

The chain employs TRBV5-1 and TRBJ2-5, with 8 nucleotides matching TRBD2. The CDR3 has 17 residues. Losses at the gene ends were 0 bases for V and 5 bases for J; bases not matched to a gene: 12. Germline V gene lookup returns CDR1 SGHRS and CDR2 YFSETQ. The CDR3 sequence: CASSLGEREGPLETQYF. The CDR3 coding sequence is TGCGCCAGCAGCTTGGGGGAACGGGAGGGCCCTCTGGAGACCCAGTACTTC.

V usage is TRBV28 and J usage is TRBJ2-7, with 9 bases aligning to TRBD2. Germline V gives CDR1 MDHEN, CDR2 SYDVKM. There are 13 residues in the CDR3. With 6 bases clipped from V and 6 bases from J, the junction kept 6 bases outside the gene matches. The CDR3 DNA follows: TGTGCCAGCAGACCGGCGGGAGGGCGCGAGCAGTACTTC. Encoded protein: CASRPAGGREQYF.

In DNA, the CDR3 is TGTGCCACGAGCGGACAGACGGGCTACAATGAGCAGTTCTTC. Its translation: CATSGQTGYNEQFF. The genes are TRBV6-5 and TRBJ2-1, with D possibly matching TRBD1 (6 bases). V was clipped by 10 bases and J by 3 bases, with 16 bases between them. The CDR3 runs to 14 residues. Per the germline V gene, CDR1 is MNHEY and CDR2 is SVGAGI.

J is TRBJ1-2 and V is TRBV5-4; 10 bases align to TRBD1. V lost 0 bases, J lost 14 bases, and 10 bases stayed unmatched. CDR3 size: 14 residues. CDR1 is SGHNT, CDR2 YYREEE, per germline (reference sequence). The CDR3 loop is CASSLVSGQGPFTF. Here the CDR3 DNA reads TGTGCCAGCAGCTTGGTGTCGGGACAGGGGCCCTTTACCTTC.

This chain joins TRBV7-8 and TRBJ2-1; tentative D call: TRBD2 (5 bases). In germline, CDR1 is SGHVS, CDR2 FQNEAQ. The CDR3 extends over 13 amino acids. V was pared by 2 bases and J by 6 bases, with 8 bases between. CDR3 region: CASSLQAANEQFF. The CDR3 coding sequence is TGTGCCAGCAGCTTACAAGCGGCCAATGAGCAGTTCTTC.

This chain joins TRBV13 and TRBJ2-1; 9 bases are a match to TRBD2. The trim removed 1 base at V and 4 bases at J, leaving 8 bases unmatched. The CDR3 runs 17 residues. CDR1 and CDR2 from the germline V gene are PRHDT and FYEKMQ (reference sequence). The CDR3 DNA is TGTGCCAGCAGCTTAGTAGGCGGGAGGGGGGTGTACAATGAGCAGTTCTTC. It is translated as CASSLVGGRGVYNEQFF.

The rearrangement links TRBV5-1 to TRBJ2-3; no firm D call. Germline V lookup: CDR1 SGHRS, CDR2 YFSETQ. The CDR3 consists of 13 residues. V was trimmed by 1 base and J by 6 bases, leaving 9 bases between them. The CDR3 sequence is CASSLSWLDTQYF. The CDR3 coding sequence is TGCGCCAGCAGCTTGAGCTGGTTGGATACGCAGTATTTT.

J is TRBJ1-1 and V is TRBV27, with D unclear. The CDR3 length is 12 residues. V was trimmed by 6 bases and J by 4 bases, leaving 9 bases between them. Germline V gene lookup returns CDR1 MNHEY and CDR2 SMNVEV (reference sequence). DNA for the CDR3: TGTGCCAGCAGAGCTCATCGCACTGAAGCTTTCTTT. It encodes CASRAHRTEAFF.

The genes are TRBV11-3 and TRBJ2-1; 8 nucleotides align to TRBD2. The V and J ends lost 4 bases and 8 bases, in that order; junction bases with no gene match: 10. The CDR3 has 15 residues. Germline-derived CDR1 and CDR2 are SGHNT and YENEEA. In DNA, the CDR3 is TGTGCCAGCAGCTCCGGACTAGCCATGTCCGATGAGCAGTTCTTC. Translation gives CASSSGLAMSDEQFF.

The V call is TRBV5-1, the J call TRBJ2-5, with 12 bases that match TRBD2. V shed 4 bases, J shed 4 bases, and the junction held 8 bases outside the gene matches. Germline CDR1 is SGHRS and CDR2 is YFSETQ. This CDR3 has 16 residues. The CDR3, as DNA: TGCGCCAGCAGCACCCGACTAGCGGGAGTTGGAGAGACCCAGTACTTC. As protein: CASSTRLAGVGETQYF.

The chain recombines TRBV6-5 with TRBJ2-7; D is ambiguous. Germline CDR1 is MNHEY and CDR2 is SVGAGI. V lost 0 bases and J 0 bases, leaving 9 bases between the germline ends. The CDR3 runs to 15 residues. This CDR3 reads CASSYSPESSYEQYF. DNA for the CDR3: TGTGCCAGCAGTTACTCTCCCGAGTCCTCCTACGAGCAGTACTTC.

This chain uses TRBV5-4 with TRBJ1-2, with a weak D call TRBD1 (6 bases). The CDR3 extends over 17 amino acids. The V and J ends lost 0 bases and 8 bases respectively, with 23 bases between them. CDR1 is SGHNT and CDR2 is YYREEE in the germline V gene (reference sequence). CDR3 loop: CASSLEVGQGINRGYTF. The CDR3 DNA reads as TGTGCCAGCAGCTTGGAGGTTGGGCAGGGGATAAATCGCGGCTACACCTTC.

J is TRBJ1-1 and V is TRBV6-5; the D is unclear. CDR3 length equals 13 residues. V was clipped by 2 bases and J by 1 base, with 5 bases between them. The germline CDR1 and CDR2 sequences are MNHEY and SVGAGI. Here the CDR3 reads CASSYVENTEAFF. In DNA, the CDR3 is TGTGCCAGCAGTTACGTAGAGAACACTGAAGCTTTCTTT.

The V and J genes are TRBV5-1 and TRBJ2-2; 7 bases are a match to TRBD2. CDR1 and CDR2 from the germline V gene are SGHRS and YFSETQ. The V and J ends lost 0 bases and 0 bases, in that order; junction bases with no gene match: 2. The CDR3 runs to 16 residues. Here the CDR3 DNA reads TGCGCCAGCAGCTTGGATGGACTAGCGAACACCGGGGAGCTGTTTTTT. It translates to CASSLDGLANTGELFF.

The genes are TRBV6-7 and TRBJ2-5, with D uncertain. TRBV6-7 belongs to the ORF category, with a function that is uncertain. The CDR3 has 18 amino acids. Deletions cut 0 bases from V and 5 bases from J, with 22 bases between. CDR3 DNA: TGTGCCAGCAGTTACTCGAATCAGTTCAGTCCCCCGCGGGAGACCCAGTACTTC. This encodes CASSYSNQFSPPRETQYF.

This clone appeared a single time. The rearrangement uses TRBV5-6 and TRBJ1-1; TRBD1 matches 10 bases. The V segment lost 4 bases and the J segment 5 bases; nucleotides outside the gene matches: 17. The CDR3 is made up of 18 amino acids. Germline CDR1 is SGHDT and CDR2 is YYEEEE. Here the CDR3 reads CASSVPFRDRGVMTEAFF. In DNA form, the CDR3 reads TGTGCCAGCAGCGTCCCTTTCCGGGACAGGGGTGTAATGACTGAAGCTTTCTTT. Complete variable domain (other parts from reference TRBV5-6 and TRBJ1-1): DAGVTQSPTHLIKTRGQQVTLRCSPKSGHDTVSWYQQALGQGPQFIFQYYEEEERQRGNFPDRFSGHQFPNYSSELNVNALLLGDSALYLCASSVPFRDRGVMTEAFFGQGTRLTVV.

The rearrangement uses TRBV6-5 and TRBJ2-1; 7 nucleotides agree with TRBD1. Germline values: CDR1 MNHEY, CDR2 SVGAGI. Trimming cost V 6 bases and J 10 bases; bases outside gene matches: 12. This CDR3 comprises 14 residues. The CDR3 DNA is TGTGCCAGCAGATTAGGGTCCGGGACAGCAGAGCAGTTCTTC. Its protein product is CASRLGSGTAEQFF.

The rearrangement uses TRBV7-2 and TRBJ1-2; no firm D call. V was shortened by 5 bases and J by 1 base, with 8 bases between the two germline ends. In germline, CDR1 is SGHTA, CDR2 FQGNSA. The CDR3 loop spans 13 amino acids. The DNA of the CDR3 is TGTGCCAGCAGCAAGACTGTTAACTATGGCTACACCTTC. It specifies CASSKTVNYGYTF.

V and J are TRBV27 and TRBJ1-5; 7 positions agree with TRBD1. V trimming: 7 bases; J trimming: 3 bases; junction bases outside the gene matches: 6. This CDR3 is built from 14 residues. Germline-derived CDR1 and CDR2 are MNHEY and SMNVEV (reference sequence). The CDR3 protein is CASKRTGFNQPQHF. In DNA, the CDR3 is TGTGCCAGCAAAAGGACAGGATTCAATCAGCCCCAGCATTTT.

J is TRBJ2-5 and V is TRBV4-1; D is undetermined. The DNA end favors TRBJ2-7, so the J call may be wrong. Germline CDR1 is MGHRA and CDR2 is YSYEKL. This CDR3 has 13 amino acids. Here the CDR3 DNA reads TGCGCCAGCAGCCAAGCTAGCTCCTACGAGCAGTACTTC. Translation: CASSQASSYEQYF.

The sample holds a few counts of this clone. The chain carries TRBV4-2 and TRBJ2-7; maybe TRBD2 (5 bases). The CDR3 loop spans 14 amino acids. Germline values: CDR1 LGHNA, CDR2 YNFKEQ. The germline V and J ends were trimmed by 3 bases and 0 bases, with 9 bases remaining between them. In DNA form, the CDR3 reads TGTGCCAGCAGCCAGGACTGGAGCTCCTACGAGCAGTACTTC. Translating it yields CASSQDWSSYEQYF.

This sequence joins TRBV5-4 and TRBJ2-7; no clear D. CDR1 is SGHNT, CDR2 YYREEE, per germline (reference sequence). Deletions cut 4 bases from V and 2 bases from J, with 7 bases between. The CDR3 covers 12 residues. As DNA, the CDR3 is TGTGCCAGCAGCCAGAACACCTACGAGCAGTACTTC. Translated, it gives CASSQNTYEQYF.

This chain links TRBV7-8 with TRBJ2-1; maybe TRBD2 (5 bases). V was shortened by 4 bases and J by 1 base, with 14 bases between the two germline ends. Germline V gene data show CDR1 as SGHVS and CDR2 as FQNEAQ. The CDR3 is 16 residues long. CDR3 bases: TGTGCCAGCAGCTCGGGCAGCGGTATTTCCTACAATGAGCAGTTCTTC. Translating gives CASSSGSGISYNEQFF.

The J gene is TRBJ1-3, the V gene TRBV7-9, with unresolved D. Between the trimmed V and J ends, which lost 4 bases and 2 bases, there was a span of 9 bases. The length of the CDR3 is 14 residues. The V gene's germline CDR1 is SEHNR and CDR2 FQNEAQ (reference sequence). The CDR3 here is CASSSIRTGNTIYF. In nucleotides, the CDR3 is TGTGCCAGCAGCTCTATACGAACTGGAAACACCATATATTTT.